The clone carrying this T cell receptor beta chain has more than one count but fewer than ten. The target antigen is unknown. CDR3 length equals 12 residues. Germline CDR1 and CDR2: SGHTS and YDEGEE. Trimming left V 4 bases short and J 9 bases short, with 11 bases between. The sample belongs to a study of type 1 and type 2 diabetes patients. Study-wide findings and caveats: With limited T2D and control samples, some T1D-only expanded clones may not be T1D-specific.

PCR was run on genomic DNA. Amplification of the beta chain CDR3 used 30 forward and 13 reverse multiplex primers. In TCRdb, the multiplex PCR reads were re-called with MiXCR into one record per CDR3 protein. The table includes about 270,000 distinct CDR3 sequences, approximately 50% detected once. This TCR derives from a man aged 18 to 35 with type 2 diabetes. J is TRBJ2-1 and V is TRBV5-8, with D perhaps TRBD1 (5 bases). The sequencing sample was made of peripheral blood mononuclear cells (PBMCs). Here the CDR3 DNA reads TGTGCCAGCAGCCAACAGGACGCTGAGCAGTTCTTC. Protein sequence: CASSQQDAEQFF. The variable domain in full, with the rest retrieved from reference TRBV5-8 and TRBJ2-1, is EAGVTQSPTHLIKTRGQQATLRCSPISGHTSVYWYQQALGLGLQFLLWYDEGEERNRGNFPPRFSGRQFPNYSSELNVNALELEDSALYLCASSQQDAEQFFGPGTRLTVL.